This T cell receptor beta chain is from a study of T cell responses to AZD1222 COVID-19 vaccine. Study-wide results and limits: With dominance at 160-218 and 743-854, vaccine-associated CD4 TCRs spanned spike.

V lost 2 bases and J lost 6, with 8 bases in between. Germline V gene sequence: CDR1 KGHSH, CDR2 LQKENI. CDR3 length: 14 residues. Sequencing used immunoSEQ multiplex PCR; TCRdb keeps in-frame clones, though not all of them. The sample records about 140,000 clones, 91% being singletons. Turning to this clone: Its antigen is currently unknown.

This sequence was found in an adult who received the AZD1222 COVID-19 vaccine. V usage is TRBV18 and J usage is TRBJ2-6, with TRBD1 as a possible D gene (6 bases). Source: peripheral blood, taken 28 days after the second AZD1222 dose. CDR3 coding DNA: TGTGCCAGCTCACCAACAGGGCTGGCCAACGTCCTGACTTTC. Its protein is CASSPTGLANVLTF. The variable domain in full, with the rest retrieved from reference TRBV18 and TRBJ2-6, is NAGVMQNPRHLVRRRGQEARLRCSPMKGHSHVYWYRQLPEEGLKFMVYLQKENIIDESGMPKERFSAEFPKEGPSILRIQQVVRGDSAAYFCASSPTGLANVLTFGAGSRLTVL.